Listed below are T cell receptor beta chains from one sample, sequenced in a study of blood T cell repertoires in COVID-19. Data came from immunoSEQ multiplex PCR; TCRdb stores just in-frame clones and leaves some out. Of 450,000 or so clones listed, roughly 90% were seen once; the top ten hold around 0.92%. Sequencing used peripheral blood. Receptors were obtained from a man between 18 and 29 years old with COVID-19, enrolled during active disease. The CDR3 runs from the conserved cysteine through the conserved F or W. Each record gives: CDR3 DNA, CDR3 protein, J gene, clone size, V gene, D gene. D genes are given only for firm matches. Where a row states a size, it is once, few, many or the class of an expanded clone; other rows omit it.

TGTGCCACCAGTGGTATCGGGTTGGGACTCAGCACAGATACGCAGTATTTT CATSGIGLGLSTDTQYF TRBJ2-3 NA TRBV24-1 NA
TGTGCCAGCAGCTTAACAGGGGCCGGAGGGGAAAAACTGTTTTTT CASSLTGAGGEKLFF TRBJ1-4 NA TRBV7-9 TRBD1
TGTGCCAGCACCCGCGTCGCCGAGGCTACCTACAATGAGCAGTTCTTC CASTRVAEATYNEQFF TRBJ2-1 NA TRBV28 NA
TGTGCCACCAACAGGGATCTCTCCTACGAGCAGTACTTC CATNRDLSYEQYF TRBJ2-7 once TRBV10-3 NA
TGTGCCAGCAGCCTGACAGGGCCGAATGAAAAACTGTTTTTT CASSLTGPNEKLFF TRBJ1-4 NA TRBV3-1/TRBV3-2 TRBD1
TGCGCCAGCAGCCCACCGCGGGAGACCACCGGGGAGCTGTTTTTT CASSPPRETTGELFF TRBJ2-2 NA TRBV5-1 TRBD2
TGTGCCAGCAGCGTAAAGGTAGGCGGTACCTACGAGCAGTACTTC CASSVKVGGTYEQYF TRBJ2-7 NA TRBV9 NA
TGTGCCAGCAGCTCGACGACAGGGGGCGCATTAACTGATGGCTACACCTTC CASSSTTGGALTDGYTF TRBJ1-2 NA TRBV21-1 NA
TGTGCCAGCAGCTTGCAGGGGCCTAGAGGGGAAAAACTGTTTTTT CASSLQGPRGEKLFF TRBJ1-4 NA TRBV5-6 NA
TGCGCCAGCAGCCGGGGGAGACTAGCGGGACCGGGGGAGACCCAGTACTTC CASSRGRLAGPGETQYF TRBJ2-5 NA TRBV5-1 TRBD2
TGTGCCAGCAGTTACTCCTATAGGAGGGGAAACACCATATATTTT CASSYSYRRGNTIYF TRBJ1-3 NA TRBV6-5 NA
TGTGCTAGTGGTACCCCGGGTGGCGGGAGACACAATGAGCAGTTCTTC CASGTPGGGRHNEQFF TRBJ2-1 once TRBV12-5 TRBD2
TGTGCCAGCAGCCGAAGGGGAAACACTGAAGCTTTCTTT CASSRRGNTEAFF TRBJ1-1 NA TRBV7-3 NA
TGTGCCAGCAGCCAAGAGCGCTATGAGAGACAGCCCCAGCATTTT CASSQERYERQPQHF TRBJ1-5 few TRBV4-2 NA
TGCGCCAGCAGCTTGGACGGGACTCCCTCTTATACCGGGGAGCTGTTTTTT CASSLDGTPSYTGELFF TRBJ2-2 NA TRBV5-1 NA
TGTGCCAGCAGTCAGCGGGACAGGGTTTACAATGAGCAGTTCTTC CASSQRDRVYNEQFF TRBJ2-1 NA TRBV25-1 TRBD1
TGTGCCTCGGGGGACCTTGAAGCTTTCTTT CASGDLEAFF TRBJ1-1 NA TRBV10-3 NA
TGTGCCCGCCGGACAGCTAACTATGGCTACACCTTC CARRTANYGYTF TRBJ1-2 NA TRBV30 NA
TGCGCCAGCAGTGAGTCCCGGGAAGGAGAAGCTTTCTTT CASSESREGEAFF TRBJ1-1 NA TRBV10-1 NA
TGTGCCAGCATCCTTAGCAATCAGCCCCAGCATTTT CASILSNQPQHF TRBJ1-5 NA TRBV6-5 NA
TGTGCCAGCAGTCGACAAGCGGGAGGTAACTACAATGAGCAGTTCTTC CASSRQAGGNYNEQFF TRBJ2-1 NA TRBV3-1/TRBV3-2 TRBD2
TGTGCCAGCAGCTTAGGAGCCGGGAGCTCCTACGAGCAGTACTTC CASSLGAGSSYEQYF TRBJ2-7 NA TRBV7-8 NA
TGTGCCAGCAGCTCCCGGGGGGGGTTCGACACCGGGGAGCTGTTTTTT CASSSRGGFDTGELFF TRBJ2-2 NA TRBV11-3 TRBD2
TGTGCCAGCAGCTTAGTTTCAGGGTTGGACACTGAAGCTTTCTTT CASSLVSGLDTEAFF TRBJ1-1 NA TRBV7-2 NA
TGTGCCAGCAGCGTAGGACCGCGGAGAAATCAAGAGACCCAGTACTTC CASSVGPRRNQETQYF TRBJ2-5 NA TRBV9 NA
TGTGCCAGCAGCAATCTAGCGGGGTATAGGTACGAGCAGTACTTC CASSNLAGYRYEQYF TRBJ2-7 NA TRBV21-1 NA
TGTGCCACCAGTGAGGCCAGGGTCGGCTCACCCCTCCACTTT CATSEARVGSPLHF TRBJ1-6 NA TRBV24-1 NA
TGCGCCAGCAGCTTGGGACAGAGTAATGAAAAACTGTTTTTT CASSLGQSNEKLFF TRBJ1-4 few TRBV5-1 NA
TGTGCCAGCACGCGACTAGCTTCCCGCTCCTACAATGAGCAGTTCTTC CASTRLASRSYNEQFF TRBJ2-1 NA TRBV2 TRBD2
TGTGCCAGCAGCCTAACCCCAGGGGATGAAAAACTGTTTTTT CASSLTPGDEKLFF TRBJ1-4 few TRBV7-6 NA
TGTGCCAGTACCATAGGGGGCTATGGCTACACCTTC CASTIGGYGYTF TRBJ1-2 NA TRBV19 NA
TGTGCCAGCAGCGAGTGGACAGGGGGTGGCTACACCTTC CASSEWTGGGYTF TRBJ1-2 NA TRBV9 TRBD1
TGTGCCAGCAGCTCCGTTCTGGTAGCGGGAGGAAGCAATGAGCAGTTCTTC CASSSVLVAGGSNEQFF TRBJ2-1 once TRBV5-4 TRBD2
TGTGCCAGCAGCTTAGTCTCCTCCAATGAAAAACTGTTTTTT CASSLVSSNEKLFF TRBJ1-4 NA TRBV7-9 NA
TGTGCCAGCAGTGAATTGCGGAGCCGGTTCAGCCAGCATTTT CASSELRSRFSQHF TRBJ1-5 NA TRBV6-1 NA
TGTGCCAGCAGTGATGGCAGGGCGAACACTGAAGCTTTCTTT CASSDGRANTEAFF TRBJ1-1 NA TRBV6-1 NA
TGTGCCAGCAGCCCCCCGACTAGTTTAGGAGAGACCCAGTACTTC CASSPPTSLGETQYF TRBJ2-5 NA TRBV7-9 NA
TGTGCCAGCAGCTTAATTCGTCTTCCGGGGTCACCCCTCCACTTT CASSLIRLPGSPLHF TRBJ1-6 NA TRBV7-8 NA
TGTGCCAGCAGTAGCGGGGGACTATACAATGAGCAGTTCTTC CASSSGGLYNEQFF TRBJ2-1 NA TRBV6-6 TRBD2
TGTGCCAGCCGATACGGGGGTAACGAGCAGTACTTC CASRYGGNEQYF TRBJ2-7 NA TRBV7-9 NA
TGTGCCAGTAGTCCCACAGGGGGCAGCGAGCAGTACTTC CASSPTGGSEQYF TRBJ2-7 NA TRBV19 TRBD1
TGTGCCAGTAGTATACGACAGACTCAAGAGACCCAGTACTTC CASSIRQTQETQYF TRBJ2-5 NA TRBV19 NA
TGCGCCAGCAGTGGTCAGTATGGCTACACCTTC CASSGQYGYTF TRBJ1-2 NA TRBV10-2 NA
TGTGCCAGCAGTTTAAGAGGGACCTACGAGCAGTACTTC CASSLRGTYEQYF TRBJ2-7 NA TRBV27 NA
TGTGCCAGCAGCGTAGGAACTGGGGCTAGCGGGAGTTTGGTCGAGCAGTACTTC CASSVGTGASGSLVEQYF TRBJ2-7 NA TRBV9 TRBD2
TGTGCCAGCAGCTTACGGACTAGCGGGTCTTACAATGAGCAGTTCTTC CASSLRTSGSYNEQFF TRBJ2-1 NA TRBV11-2 TRBD2
TGTGCCTGGAGTGGAGGAGGGGGCTGGACTGAAGCTTTCTTT CAWSGGGGWTEAFF TRBJ1-1 NA TRBV30 TRBD1
TGCGCCAGCAGCTTCGCAGGGGCGAACGAAGAAGCTTTCTTT CASSFAGANEEAFF TRBJ1-1 NA TRBV5-1 NA
TGTGCCAGTAGTTACGGACAGGGGACTGAAGCTTTCTTT CASSYGQGTEAFF TRBJ1-1 NA TRBV19 TRBD1
TGTGCCAGCAGCTTGCACAGGGACAATCAGCCCCAGCATTTT CASSLHRDNQPQHF TRBJ1-5 few TRBV5-6 NA
TGTGCCAGCAGTGCGGCTAGCGGGAGCTTCTTAGATACGCAGTATTTT CASSAASGSFLDTQYF TRBJ2-3 NA TRBV6-1 TRBD2
TGTGCCAGCAGCCCCAGGGGGGCTAGCACAGATACGCAGTATTTT CASSPRGASTDTQYF TRBJ2-3 NA TRBV6-5 NA
TGTGCCAGCAGCCTTAACTCGCGGAGGGCCTACAATGAGCAGTTCTTC CASSLNSRRAYNEQFF TRBJ2-1 NA TRBV7-3 NA
TGTGCCACCAGCAGGGACGCCGGGACTAGCGGAATCACCGGGGAGCTGTTTTTT CATSRDAGTSGITGELFF TRBJ2-2 NA TRBV15 TRBD2
TGCGCCAGCAGCTTGGCCTTGGGCATGGCTGAAAAACTGTTTTTT CASSLALGMAEKLFF TRBJ1-4 few TRBV5-1 NA
TGTGCCAGCAGCCGATTTCTAGCGTTCCCTCGGGGGCAGTATTTT CASSRFLAFPRGQYF TRBJ2-3 NA TRBV7-9 NA
TGTGCCAGCAGCTTACGATCACTAGGGGGTAATAATGAAAAACTGTTTTTT CASSLRSLGGNNEKLFF TRBJ1-4 NA TRBV7-3 NA